This entry features one T cell receptor (beta chain) sequence. The antigen is undetermined. This entry is derived from a study of Ad26.COV2.S vaccination and SARS-CoV-2 variants. Study at large: Enrolled in COV1001, the donor was in the Ad26.COV2.S trial arm, which received the vaccine. Intramuscular Ad26.COV2.S doses were given once or twice, 56 days apart.

Germline V gives CDR1 SGHTA, CDR2 FQGNSA. This CDR3 spans 16 amino acids. V lost 0 bases and J lost 3, with 14 bases in between. Treatment specified: around 19 received Ad26.COV2.S at low or high dose, single or two shots; roughly 5 received placebo; per-sample allocation not given. Each sample was drawn 63 days after the first injection (of vaccine or placebo). Expressing Wuhan-strain SARS-CoV-2 spike, an Ad26 vector served as the vaccine. Study conclusions and caveats: Among vaccine recipients, spike-specific TCR breadth exceeded that of placebo recipients.

Assay: immunoSEQ multiplex PCR; the TCRdb copy retains only in-frame clones and omits some. The sample records approximately 400,000 clones, roughly 84% being singletons. The chain carries TRBV7-2 and TRBJ1-2; tentatively, D is TRBD1 (5 bases). Sequenced here: peripheral blood, sampled in a trial of Ad26.COV2.S vaccine versus placebo. The receptor's source is a person aged 18-65 years who received the Ad26.COV2.S COVID-19 vaccine or a placebo. CDR3 amino acids: CASSLAGRLGDYGYTF. The CDR3 DNA follows: TGTGCCAGCAGCTTAGCGGGGCGGCTAGGGGACTATGGCTACACCTTC.